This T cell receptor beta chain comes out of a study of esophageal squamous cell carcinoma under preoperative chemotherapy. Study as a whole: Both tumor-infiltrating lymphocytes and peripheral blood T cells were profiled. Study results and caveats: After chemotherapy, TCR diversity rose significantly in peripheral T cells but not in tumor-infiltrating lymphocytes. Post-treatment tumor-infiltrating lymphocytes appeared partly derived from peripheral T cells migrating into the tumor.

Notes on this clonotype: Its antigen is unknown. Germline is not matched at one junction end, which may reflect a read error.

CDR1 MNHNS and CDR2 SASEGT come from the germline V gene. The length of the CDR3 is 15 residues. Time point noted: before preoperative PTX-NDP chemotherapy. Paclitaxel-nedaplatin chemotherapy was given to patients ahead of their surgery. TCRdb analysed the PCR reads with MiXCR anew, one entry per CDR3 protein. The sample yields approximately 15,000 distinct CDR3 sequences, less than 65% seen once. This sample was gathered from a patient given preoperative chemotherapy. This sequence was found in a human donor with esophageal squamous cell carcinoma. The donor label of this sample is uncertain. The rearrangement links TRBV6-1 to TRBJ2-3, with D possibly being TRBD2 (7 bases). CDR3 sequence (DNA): TGTGCCAGGGGTGGGGGGGGCCGGGACGCAGATACCCAGTATTTT. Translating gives CARGGGGRDADTQYF.